This T cell receptor (beta chain) was sequenced for a study of T-cell memory formation after mild COVID-19. Study as a whole: Largely, the TCR clusters proved donor specific.

TCRdb re-analysed the 5' RACE reads in MiXCR, keeping a single row per CDR3 protein. The data hold some 150,000 distinct CDR3 sequences, with roughly 21% observed a single time. The CDR3 is made up of 15 amino acids. Germline CDR1 is DFQATT and CDR2 is SNEGSKA (reference sequence). V shed 7 bases and J shed 0 bases, with 19 bases lying between them. This clonotype occurred a few times. Sequenced sample: PBMCs or a T cell subset sorted from them (not recorded which). The V and J genes are TRBV20-1 and TRBJ2-7, with a possible D match to TRBD1 (6 bases). This clonotype was sampled from an adult woman who had mild COVID-19 (a few samples of this study predate the infection). Cell type and time point are not known. The CDR3 sequence: CSVTTGTPDSYEQYF. In nucleotides, the CDR3 is TGCAGTGTAACAACCGGGACACCAGACTCCTACGAGCAGTACTTC.